This TCR beta chain stems from a study of blood T cell repertoires in COVID-19. Study-level information: From the United States, Italy and Spain came samples of acute and convalescent COVID-19.

The assay was immunoSEQ multiplex PCR, and TCRdb's table has in-frame clones only and misses some. This sample has around 86,000 clones; approximately 84% occur once, and the top ten carry roughly 10%. The TCR originated in a human donor in a cohort sampled during active COVID-19. Sample: peripheral blood.

In DNA, the CDR3 is TGCGCCAGCAGCCCAAGCCCCTCTGGGGCCAACGTCCTGACTTTC. This encodes CASSPSPSGANVLTF. The chain has TRBV5-1 and TRBJ2-6; D call uncertain. This CDR3 contains 15 residues. The germline CDR1 and CDR2 sequences are SGHRS and YFSETQ. V was cut by 4 bases and J by 0 bases, with 8 bases left in between. The variable domain in full, completed from reference TRBV5-1 and TRBJ2-6, reads KAGVTQTPRYLIKTRGQQVTLSCSPISGHRSVSWYQQTPGQGLQFLFEYFSETQRNKGNFPGRFSGRQFSNSRSEMNVSTLELGDSALYLCASSPSPSGANVLTFGAGSRLTVL.